The 13 T cell receptor beta chains given below trace back to one sample, sequenced in a study of T cell responses to AZD1222 COVID-19 vaccine. Sequencing used immunoSEQ multiplex PCR; TCRdb keeps in-frame clones, though not all of them. The data hold 95,000 to 130,000 clones, with approximately 86% observed a single time. The input for sequencing was peripheral blood, taken on day 0 of AZD1222 vaccination. The receptors derive from an adult in good health.

The chain couples TRBV5-4 to TRBJ1-3; no clear D gene. V was shortened by 1 base and J by 0 bases, with 11 bases between the two germline ends. The CDR3 is 16 residues long. Germline CDR1 and CDR2: SGHNT and YYREEE (reference sequence). CDR3 sequence reads: CASSLLDGISGNTIYF. CDR3 in DNA: TGTGCCAGCAGCTTGTTAGACGGGATCTCTGGAAACACCATATATTTT.

V and J are TRBV7-3 and TRBJ2-6; weak D call: TRBD1 (5 bases). V was clipped by 3 bases and J by 0 bases, with 9 bases between them. The CDR3 contains 16 residues. CDR1 is SGHTA, CDR2 FQGTGA, per germline. CDR3 residues: CASSFIGVSGANVLTF. For the CDR3, the DNA is TGTGCCAGCAGCTTTATAGGGGTCTCTGGGGCCAACGTCCTGACTTTC.

V is TRBV4-3 and J is TRBJ2-2; D gene unclear. Per the germline V gene, CDR1 is LGHNA and CDR2 is YSLEER. The germline V and J ends were trimmed by 1 base and 6 bases, with 6 bases remaining between them. CDR3 length equals 13 residues. CDR3 in amino acids: CASSQVDAGELFF. Here the CDR3 DNA reads TGCGCCAGCAGCCAAGTTGATGCCGGGGAGCTGTTTTTT.

This clone was seen only once. This chain uses TRBV7-9 with TRBJ1-1; no definite D call. Between the trimmed V and J ends, which lost 2 bases and 8 bases, there was a span of 18 bases. Germline values: CDR1 SEHNR, CDR2 FQNEAQ (reference sequence). The CDR3 has 15 amino acids. The CDR3 nucleotides are TGTGCCAGCAGCTTACAGGATGGGGTGTGGGCAGAAGCTTTCTTT. Amino acid sequence: CASSLQDGVWAEAFF.

This chain links TRBV28 with TRBJ2-5; 9 bases map to TRBD1. This CDR3 has 19 amino acids. The V segment lost 6 bases and the J segment 4 bases; nucleotides outside the gene matches: 21. CDR1 MDHEN and CDR2 SYDVKM come from the germline V gene. The CDR3 bases are TGTGCCAGCAGCCCAGTCGTGGGACAGGGTTCAGGTACTATAGAGACCCAGTACTTC. It specifies CASSPVVGQGSGTIETQYF.

The chain combines TRBV28 with TRBJ2-4, with 7 bases matching TRBD1. The CDR3 has 11 amino acids. With V trimmed by 6 bases and J by 15 bases, 8 bases remained unmatched. Per the germline V gene, CDR1 is MDHEN and CDR2 is SYDVKM. The CDR3 spells CASSTGDVGYF. The CDR3 DNA sequence: TGTGCCAGCAGCACAGGGGACGTTGGGTACTTC.

The chain couples TRBV10-2 to TRBJ2-5, with a tentative D call TRBD1 (6 bases). The CDR3 has 12 residues. Germline-derived CDR1 and CDR2 are WSHSY and SAAADI. V was clipped by 5 bases and J by 6 bases, with 10 bases between them. CDR3 coding DNA: TGCGCCAGCAGTAACCAGGGGAAGACCCAGTACTTC. Protein: CASSNQGKTQYF.

The chain joins TRBV27 to TRBJ1-1; D is uncertain. The V end was cut by 2 bases, the J end by 2 bases, with 12 bases between. The CDR3 extends over 15 amino acids. The germline CDR1 and CDR2 sequences are MNHEY and SMNVEV (reference sequence). The CDR3 DNA follows: TGTGCCAGCAGTTTAAGCCGGACCTCAAACACTGAAGCTTTCTTT. Protein product: CASSLSRTSNTEAFF.

The chain uses TRBV18 and TRBJ1-1; TRBD1 matches 8 bases. This CDR3 is 15 amino acids long. V shed 0 bases, J shed 1 base, and the junction held 1 base outside the gene matches. Germline CDR1 is KGHSH and CDR2 is LQKENI. CDR3: CASSPPGTGNTEAFF. CDR3 DNA sequence: TGTGCCAGCTCACCACCCGGGACAGGGAACACTGAAGCTTTCTTT.

The chain carries TRBV29-1 and TRBJ2-3, with 7 bases fitting TRBD2. This CDR3 spans 14 amino acids. In germline, CDR1 is SQVTM, CDR2 ANQGSEA. Trimming at V came to 6 bases and at J to 2 bases, leaving 8 bases not matched to a gene. CDR3 sequence reads: CSVGRGEPTDTQYF. CDR3 DNA: TGCAGCGTCGGACGGGGGGAACCCACAGATACGCAGTATTTT.

V and J are TRBV18 and TRBJ1-2, with 7 bases that match TRBD1. Germline V gene lookup returns CDR1 KGHSH and CDR2 LQKENI. After removal of 1 base from V and 4 bases from J, the junction contained 9 bases not matched to a gene. This CDR3 has 16 residues. The CDR3 DNA follows: TGTGCCAGCTCACCACAAGACAGGGCGGAGGGCTATGGCTACACCTTC. This gives the protein CASSPQDRAEGYGYTF.

V and J are TRBV6-2 or TRBV6-3 and TRBJ1-5; tentatively, D is TRBD1 (5 bases). Trimming removed 6 bases from V and 3 bases from J, with 15 bases in between. The CDR3 runs to 15 residues. The germline V gene has CDR1 MNHEY and CDR2 SVGEGT. The CDR3 nucleotides read TGTGCCAGCAGACCTCCCGACAGACACAATCAGCCCCAGCATTTT. Translated: CASRPPDRHNQPQHF.

This rearrangement joins TRBV5-1 to TRBJ1-2; TRBD1 aligns across 9 bases. V shed 2 bases, J shed 4 bases, and the junction held 3 bases outside the gene matches. Looked up from germline, CDR1 is SGHRS and CDR2 is YFSETQ. This CDR3 has 14 amino acids. The CDR3 protein is CASSLDRGVYGYTF. The CDR3 DNA reads TGCGCCAGCAGCTTAGACAGGGGGGTCTATGGCTACACCTTC.